This TCR beta chain was identified in a study of PD-1 blockade in classical Hodgkin lymphoma. Looking at the study overall: On a schedule of every 2 weeks, patients received nivolumab 3 mg/kg intravenously.

Points on this clone: Its antigen is undetermined.

Study-wide findings and caveats: Complete responders started with a diversity level that resembled newly diagnosed patients at baseline.

Relapses following autologous stem cell transplantation were seen in all patients, with brentuximab vedotin exposure varying. Only in-frame clones appear in the TCRdb table, and some are missing; sequencing was by immunoSEQ multiplex PCR. Among 30,000 to 40,000 clones, 70% to 80% were seen once, and the ten largest hold 9.5% to 12%. The TCR was taken from a human donor with classical Hodgkin lymphoma. The sequences come from peripheral blood mononuclear cells (PBMCs), collected at baseline.

The CDR3 sequence: CASLPPGGRGNTEAFF. CDR3 in DNA: TGTGCCAGCCTTCCCCCCGGGGGGCGCGGGAACACTGAAGCTTTCTTT. The chain has TRBV28 and TRBJ1-1; possibly TRBD1 for D (6 bases). CDR3 length: 16 residues. Trimming removed 8 bases from V and 1 base from J, with 20 bases in between. Germline CDR1 and CDR2: MDHEN and SYDVKM.